This T cell receptor (beta chain) was obtained from a study of OX40 agonist ivuxolimab in advanced cancers. This CDR3 comprises 13 residues. Germline values: CDR1 MDHEN, CDR2 SYDVKM. V lost 4 bases and J 3 bases, leaving 7 bases between the germline ends. Only in-frame clones appear in the TCRdb table, and some are missing; sequencing was by immunoSEQ multiplex PCR. The sample lists 90,000 to 120,000 clones, around 93% occurring once. V gene TRBV28 combines with J gene TRBJ1-5; no reliable D call. The receptor's source is an adult with an advanced solid tumor such as melanoma, head and neck, liver or kidney cancer. This specimen was CD4+ or CD8+ T cells sorted from blood, taken in a trial of the OX40 agonist ivuxolimab. CDR3 nucleotides: TGTGCCAGCAGTTCTCAGGACAATCAGCCCCAGCATTTT. Amino acids: CASSSQDNQPQHF.